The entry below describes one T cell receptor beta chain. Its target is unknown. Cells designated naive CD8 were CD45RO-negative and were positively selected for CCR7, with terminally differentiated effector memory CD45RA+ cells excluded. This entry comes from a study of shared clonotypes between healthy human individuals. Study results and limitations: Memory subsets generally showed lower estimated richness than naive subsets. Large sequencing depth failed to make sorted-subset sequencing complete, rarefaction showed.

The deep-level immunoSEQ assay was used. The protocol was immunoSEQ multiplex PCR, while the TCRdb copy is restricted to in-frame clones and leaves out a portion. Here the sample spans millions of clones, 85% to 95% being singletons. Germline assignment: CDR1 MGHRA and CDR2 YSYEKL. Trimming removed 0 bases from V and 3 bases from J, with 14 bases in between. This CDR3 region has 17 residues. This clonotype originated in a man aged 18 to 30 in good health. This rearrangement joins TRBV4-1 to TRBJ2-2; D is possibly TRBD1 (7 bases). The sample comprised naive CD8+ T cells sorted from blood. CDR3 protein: CASSQDMTGTYTGELFF. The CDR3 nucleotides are TGCGCCAGCAGCCAAGATATGACAGGGACTTACACCGGGGAGCTGTTTTTT.